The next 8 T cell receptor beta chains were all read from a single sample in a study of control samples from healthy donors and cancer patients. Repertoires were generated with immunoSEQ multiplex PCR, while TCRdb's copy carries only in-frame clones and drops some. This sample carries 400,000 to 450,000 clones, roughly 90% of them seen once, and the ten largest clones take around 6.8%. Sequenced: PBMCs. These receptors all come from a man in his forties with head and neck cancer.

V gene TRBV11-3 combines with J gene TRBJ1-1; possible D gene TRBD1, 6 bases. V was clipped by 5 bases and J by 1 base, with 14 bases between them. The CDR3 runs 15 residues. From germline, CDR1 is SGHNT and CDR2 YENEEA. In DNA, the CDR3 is TGTGCCAGCAGCAAAGGTGGGGGGGCGAACACTGAAGCTTTCTTT. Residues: CASSKGGGANTEAFF.

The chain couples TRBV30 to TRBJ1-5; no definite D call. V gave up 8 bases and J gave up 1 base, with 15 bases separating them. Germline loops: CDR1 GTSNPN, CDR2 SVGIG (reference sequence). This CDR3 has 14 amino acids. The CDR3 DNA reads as TGTGCCGTCGGGTGGTCTTTAAGCAATCAGCCCCAGCATTTT. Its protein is CAVGWSLSNQPQHF.

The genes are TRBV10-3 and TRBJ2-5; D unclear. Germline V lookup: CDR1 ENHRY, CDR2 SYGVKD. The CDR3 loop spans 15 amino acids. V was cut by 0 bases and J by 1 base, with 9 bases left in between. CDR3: CAISESSSRQETQYF. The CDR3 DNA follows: TGTGCCATCAGTGAGTCGAGCAGCCGCCAAGAGACCCAGTACTTC.

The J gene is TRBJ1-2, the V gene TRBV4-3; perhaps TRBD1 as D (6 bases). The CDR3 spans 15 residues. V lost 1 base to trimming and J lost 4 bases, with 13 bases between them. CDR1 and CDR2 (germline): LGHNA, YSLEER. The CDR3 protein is CASSQGVQGTYGYTF. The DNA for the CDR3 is TGCGCCAGCAGCCAAGGCGTACAGGGAACCTATGGCTACACCTTC.

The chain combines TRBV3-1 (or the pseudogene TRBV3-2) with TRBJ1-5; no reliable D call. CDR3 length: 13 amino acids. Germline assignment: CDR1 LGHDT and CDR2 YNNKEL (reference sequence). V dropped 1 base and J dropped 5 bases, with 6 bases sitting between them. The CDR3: CASSQVIDQPQHF. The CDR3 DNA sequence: TGTGCCAGCAGCCAAGTAATAGATCAGCCCCAGCATTTT.

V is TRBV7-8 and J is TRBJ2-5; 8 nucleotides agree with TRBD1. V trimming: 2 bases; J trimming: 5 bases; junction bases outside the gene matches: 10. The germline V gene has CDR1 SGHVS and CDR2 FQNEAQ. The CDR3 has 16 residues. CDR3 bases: TGTGCCAGCAGCTTAAGGATACAGGGGGTAAAGGAGACCCAGTACTTC. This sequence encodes CASSLRIQGVKETQYF.

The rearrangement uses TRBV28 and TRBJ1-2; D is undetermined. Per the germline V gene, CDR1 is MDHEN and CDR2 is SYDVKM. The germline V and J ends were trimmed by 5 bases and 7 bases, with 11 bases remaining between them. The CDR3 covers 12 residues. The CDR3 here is CASSGQTRGYTF. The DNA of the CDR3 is TGTGCCAGCAGTGGGCAGACTCGTGGCTACACCTTC.

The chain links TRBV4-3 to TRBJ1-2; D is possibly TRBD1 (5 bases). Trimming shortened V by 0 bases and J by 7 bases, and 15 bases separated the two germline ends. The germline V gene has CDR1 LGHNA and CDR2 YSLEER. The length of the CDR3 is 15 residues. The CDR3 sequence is CASSQDLTQGGGYTF. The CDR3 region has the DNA TGCGCCAGCAGCCAAGATCTAACGCAGGGAGGTGGCTACACCTTC.